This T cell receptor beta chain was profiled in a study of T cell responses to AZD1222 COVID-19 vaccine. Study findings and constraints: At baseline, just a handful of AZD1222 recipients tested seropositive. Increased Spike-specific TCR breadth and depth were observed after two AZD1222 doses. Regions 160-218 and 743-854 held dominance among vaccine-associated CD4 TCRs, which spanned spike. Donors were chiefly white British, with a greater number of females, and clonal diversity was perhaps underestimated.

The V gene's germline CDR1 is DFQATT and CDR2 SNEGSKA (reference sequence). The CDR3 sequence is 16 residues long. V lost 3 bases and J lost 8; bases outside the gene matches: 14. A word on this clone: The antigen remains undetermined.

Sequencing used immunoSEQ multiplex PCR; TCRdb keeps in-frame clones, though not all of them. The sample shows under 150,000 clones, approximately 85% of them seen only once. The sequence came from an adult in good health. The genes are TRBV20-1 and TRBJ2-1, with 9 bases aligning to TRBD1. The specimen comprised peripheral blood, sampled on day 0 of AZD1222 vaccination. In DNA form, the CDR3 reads TGCAGTGCTAGTTTAAAACCGGGACAGGGTATCTATGAGCAGTTCTTC. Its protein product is CSASLKPGQGIYEQFF.